This entry lists 3 T cell receptor beta chains sequenced from one sample in a study of OX40 agonist ivuxolimab in advanced cancers. Profiling relied on immunoSEQ multiplex PCR, and the TCRdb table lists in-frame clones only, not all of them. The sample has about 150,000 clones, around 93% seen once; the top ten hold roughly 1%. Specimen: CD4+ or CD8+ T cells sorted from blood, collected in a trial of the OX40 agonist ivuxolimab. These TCRs come from an adult with an advanced solid tumor such as melanoma, head and neck, liver or kidney cancer.

The rearrangement links TRBV4-1 to TRBJ2-1; D gene ambiguous. The CDR3 is 16 amino acids. Trimming took 2 bases from V and 4 from J, leaving 15 bases between them. Germline V gives CDR1 MGHRA, CDR2 YSYEKL. CDR3 in DNA: TGCGCCAGCAGCCAAACTCCACGTGGAGATTACAATGAGCAGTTCTTC. Protein product: CASSQTPRGDYNEQFF.

V usage is TRBV4-3 and J usage is TRBJ2-3; D remains unclear. The germline V gene encodes CDR1 LGHNA and CDR2 YSLEER. The CDR3 length is 13 residues. The V gene lost 0 bases and the J gene lost 5 bases, with 6 bases spanning the gap. CDR3 region: CASSQDSRDTQYF. In DNA form, the CDR3 reads TGCGCCAGCAGCCAAGATTCCCGAGATACGCAGTATTTT.

The V call is TRBV27, the J call TRBJ1-2; D uncertain. V was clipped by 6 bases and J by 8 bases, with 16 bases between them. The CDR3 consists of 13 residues. The V gene's germline CDR1 is MNHEY and CDR2 SMNVEV (reference sequence). The CDR3 loop reads CASRQDTFGGYTF. The DNA of the CDR3 is TGTGCCAGCAGGCAAGACACCTTCGGCGGCTACACCTTC.